The clone carrying this T cell receptor (beta chain) was seen a single time. Researchers ran the PCR with 60 Vbeta and 13 Jbeta primers. TCRdb keeps only in-frame clones here, not all; method: immunoSEQ multiplex PCR. This table has 200,000 to 250,000 clones, around 85% appearing once. These data are taken from a study of cytomegalovirus exposure and HLA in healthy donors. V lost 0 bases and J 10 bases, leaving 16 bases between the germline ends. This CDR3 comprises 14 residues. Germline V gene lookup returns CDR1 SGDLS and CDR2 YYNGEE. Material: PBMCs. The TCR sequence derives from a man aged 50 or older in good health and CMV-seronegative. The V call is TRBV9, the J call TRBJ1-1; D not resolved. CDR3 sequence: CASSVGRGERGAFF. CDR3 sequence (DNA): TGTGCCAGCAGCGTAGGCCGCGGGGAACGAGGAGCTTTCTTT.